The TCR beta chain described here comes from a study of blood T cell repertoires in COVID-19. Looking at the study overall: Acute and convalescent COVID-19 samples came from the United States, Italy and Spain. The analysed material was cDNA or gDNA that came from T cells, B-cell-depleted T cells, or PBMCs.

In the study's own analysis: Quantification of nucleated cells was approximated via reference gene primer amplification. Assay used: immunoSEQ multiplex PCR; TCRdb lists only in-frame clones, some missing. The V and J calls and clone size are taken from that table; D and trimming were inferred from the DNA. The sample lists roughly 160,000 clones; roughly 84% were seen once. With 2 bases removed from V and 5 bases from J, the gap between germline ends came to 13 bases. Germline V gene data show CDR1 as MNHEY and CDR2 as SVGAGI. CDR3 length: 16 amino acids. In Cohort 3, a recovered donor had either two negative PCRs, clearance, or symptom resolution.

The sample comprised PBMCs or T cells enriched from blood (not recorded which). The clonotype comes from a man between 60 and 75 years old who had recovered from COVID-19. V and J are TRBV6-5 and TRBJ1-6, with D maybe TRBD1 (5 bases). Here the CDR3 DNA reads TGTGCCAGCAGTTACGCGGGGCTCCTAAATAATTCACCCCTCCACTTT. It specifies CASSYAGLLNNSPLHF.